A selection of T cell receptor beta chains follows, all from one sample in a study of cytomegalovirus exposure and HLA in healthy donors. Profiled with immunoSEQ multiplex PCR; TCRdb holds only in-frame clones, not every one. Of around 220,000 clones listed, about 80% were seen once; the top ten hold around a sixth. Input material: PBMCs. Receptors originate from a man aged 40-49 years in good health and CMV-seronegative. The CDR3 runs from the conserved cysteine through the conserved F or W. D genes are given only for firm matches. A clone size is listed for some rows: how often the clone was seen (once, few, many), or a class if it is expanded.

V: TRBV7-3; length: 14; J: TRBJ1-1; D: NA; size: NA; CDR3: CASSLGGVNTEAFF; DNA: TGTGCCAGCAGCTTAGGGGGGGTAAACACTGAAGCTTTCTTT
V: TRBV18; length: 20; J: TRBJ2-4; D: TRBD2; size: NA; CDR3: CASSPSSLAGGLLAKNIQYF; DNA: TGTGCCAGCTCACCAAGTTCCCTAGCGGGGGGCCTCCTAGCCAAAAACATTCAGTACTTC
V: TRBV13; length: 15; J: TRBJ2-5; D: TRBD1; size: NA; CDR3: CASSSPGQAQETQYF; DNA: TGTGCCAGCAGCTCCCCCGGACAGGCGCAAGAGACCCAGTACTTC
V: TRBV5-1; length: 15; J: TRBJ1-2; D: NA; size: NA; CDR3: CASSLAGRGSYGYTF; DNA: TGCGCCAGCAGCTTGGCCGGGCGGGGATCCTATGGCTACACCTTC
V: TRBV6-1; length: 17; J: TRBJ1-2; D: TRBD1; size: NA; CDR3: CASSEKDRGRGDYGYTF; DNA: TGTGCCAGCAGTGAGAAGGACAGGGGGCGCGGGGACTATGGCTACACCTTC
V: TRBV11-1; length: 15; J: TRBJ2-5; D: TRBD2; size: few; CDR3: CASSRTSGGVETQYF; DNA: TGTGCCAGCAGCCGAACTAGCGGGGGGGTCGAGACCCAGTACTTC
V: TRBV5-1; length: 16; J: TRBJ2-1; D: TRBD2; size: NA; CDR3: CASSLVLAGGSNEQFF; DNA: TGCGCCAGCAGCTTGGTTTTAGCGGGAGGGTCGAATGAGCAGTTCTTC
V: TRBV19; length: 15; J: TRBJ1-1; D: TRBD1; size: NA; CDR3: CASSIQTGGPIEAFF; DNA: TGTGCCAGTAGTATCCAGACAGGGGGACCCATTGAAGCTTTCTTT
V: TRBV7-8; length: 16; J: TRBJ1-2; D: TRBD1; size: once; CDR3: CASSLQRIQGALGYTF; DNA: TGTGCCAGCAGCTTACAGCGAATACAGGGGGCTTTGGGCTACACCTTC
V: TRBV4-1; length: 15; J: TRBJ1-5; D: TRBD1; size: NA; CDR3: CASSHQQGVSQPQHF; DNA: TGCGCCAGCAGCCACCAACAGGGGGTGAGCCAGCCCCAGCATTTT
V: TRBV11-2; length: 15; J: TRBJ2-7; D: NA; size: NA; CDR3: CASSPTGERTYEQYF; DNA: TGTGCCAGCAGCCCTACCGGGGAGCGCACCTACGAGCAGTACTTC
V: TRBV16; length: 16; J: TRBJ2-1; D: TRBD2; size: once; CDR3: CASSQPTSGVNNEQFF; DNA: TGTGCCAGCAGCCAACCGACTAGCGGGGTAAACAATGAGCAGTTCTTC
V: TRBV19; length: 13; J: TRBJ2-1; D: NA; size: NA; CDR3: CASSISPPNEQFF; DNA: TGTGCCAGTAGTATTAGTCCCCCCAATGAGCAGTTCTTC
V: TRBV28; length: 11; J: TRBJ2-3; D: TRBD2; size: few; CDR3: CASRGGGPQYF; DNA: TGTGCCAGCAGGGGGGGAGGGCCGCAGTATTTT
V: TRBV7-8; length: 15; J: TRBJ1-1; D: TRBD1; size: NA; CDR3: CASSPTQGAYTEAFF; DNA: TGTGCCAGCAGCCCAACACAGGGGGCTTACACTGAAGCTTTCTTT
V: TRBV7-6; length: 15; J: TRBJ2-2; D: TRBD2; size: NA; CDR3: CASSTPSGGTGELFF; DNA: TGTGCCAGCAGCACACCTAGCGGGGGCACCGGGGAGCTGTTTTTT
V: TRBV6-1; length: 14; J: TRBJ1-2; D: TRBD1; size: NA; CDR3: CASRPTGGVYGYTF; DNA: TGTGCCAGCAGGCCAACAGGGGGCGTGTATGGCTACACCTTC
V: TRBV9; length: 14; J: TRBJ1-1; D: NA; size: NA; CDR3: CASSGLRMNTEAFF; DNA: TGTGCCAGCAGCGGGTTGCGGATGAACACTGAAGCTTTCTTT
V: TRBV6-1; length: 13; J: TRBJ2-7; D: TRBD1; size: few; CDR3: CALGTGLSYEQYF; DNA: TGTGCCCTCGGGACAGGCCTCTCCTACGAGCAGTACTTC
V: TRBV5-4; length: 16; J: TRBJ2-2; D: TRBD2; size: few; CDR3: CASSRTSGGNTGELFF; DNA: TGTGCCAGCAGCCGGACTAGCGGGGGCAACACCGGGGAGCTGTTTTTT
V: TRBV7-8; length: 16; J: TRBJ1-6; D: NA; size: NA; CDR3: CASSLARGAGNSPLHF; DNA: TGTGCCAGCAGCTTAGCGAGAGGCGCGGGGAATTCACCCCTCCACTTT
V: TRBV10-1; length: 15; J: TRBJ1-3; D: NA; size: NA; CDR3: CASSPSDSTGNTIYF; DNA: TGCGCCAGCAGCCCATCGGACAGTACTGGAAACACCATATATTTT
V: TRBV6-1; length: 15; J: TRBJ2-1; D: TRBD2; size: NA; CDR3: CASSGSGLSYNEQFF; DNA: TGTGCCAGCAGCGGTAGCGGGCTTTCCTACAATGAGCAGTTCTTC
V: TRBV5-1; length: 16; J: TRBJ2-7; D: TRBD1; size: NA; CDR3: CASSSTGTGVSYEQYF; DNA: TGCGCCAGCAGCTCAACCGGGACAGGGGTAAGCTACGAGCAGTACTTC
V: TRBV4-3; length: 19; J: TRBJ1-6; D: TRBD1; size: NA; CDR3: CASSQERDRMNSYNSPLHF; DNA: TGCGCCAGCAGCCAAGAGAGGGACAGGATGAACTCCTATAATTCACCCCTCCACTTT
V: TRBV25-1; length: 16; J: TRBJ2-4; D: NA; size: NA; CDR3: CASSEFGEAANGIQYF; DNA: TGTGCCAGCAGTGAATTTGGGGAAGCGGCCAATGGCATTCAGTACTTC
V: TRBV7-8; length: 17; J: TRBJ1-6; D: NA; size: NA; CDR3: CASSLPKQGIGNSPLHF; DNA: TGTGCCAGCAGCTTACCGAAACAGGGAATTGGGAATTCACCCCTCCACTTT
V: TRBV4-3; length: 15; J: TRBJ1-1; D: NA; size: NA; CDR3: CASTHGGGLNTEAFF; DNA: TGCGCCAGCACCCACGGGGGGGGGCTGAACACTGAAGCTTTCTTT
V: TRBV6-5; length: 15; J: TRBJ1-4; D: NA; size: NA; CDR3: CASSLDRPPVEKLLF; DNA: TGTGCCAGCAGCCTAGACAGGCCCCCCGTTGAAAAACTGCTTTTT
V: TRBV4-1; length: 13; J: TRBJ2-7; D: NA; size: NA; CDR3: CASSQVGSYEQYF; DNA: TGCGCCAGCAGCCAAGTCGGTTCCTACGAGCAGTACTTC
V: TRBV20-1; length: 11; J: TRBJ2-7; D: NA; size: NA; CDR3: CSAKSDLVQYF; DNA: TGCAGTGCTAAAAGCGACCTCGTGCAGTACTTT
V: TRBV10-1; length: 15; J: TRBJ2-7; D: TRBD1; size: NA; CDR3: CASSPTGTGSHEQYF; DNA: TGCGCCAGCAGCCCCACCGGGACAGGTAGCCACGAGCAGTACTTC
V: TRBV29-1; length: 13; J: TRBJ1-1; D: TRBD1; size: NA; CDR3: CSVAGGPNTEAFF; DNA: TGCAGCGTTGCAGGGGGACCGAACACTGAAGCTTTCTTT
V: TRBV6-1; length: 13; J: TRBJ1-1; D: NA; size: few; CDR3: CASRMGGDTEAFF; DNA: TGTGCCAGCCGGATGGGAGGCGACACTGAAGCTTTCTTT
V: TRBV15; length: 14; J: TRBJ2-1; D: TRBD2; size: once; CDR3: CATRSGRAGNEQFF; DNA: TGTGCCACCCGTAGCGGGAGGGCGGGCAATGAGCAGTTCTTC
V: TRBV2; length: 14; J: TRBJ2-1; D: TRBD2; size: NA; CDR3: CASKGGITYNEQFF; DNA: TGTGCCAGCAAGGGAGGGATCACCTACAATGAGCAGTTCTTC
V: TRBV7-2; length: 16; J: TRBJ2-1; D: TRBD2; size: once; CDR3: CASSLLAGGRGNEQFF; DNA: TGTGCCAGCAGCTTACTAGCGGGAGGGAGGGGGAATGAGCAGTTCTTC
V: TRBV18; length: 14; J: TRBJ1-6; D: NA; size: NA; CDR3: CASSRTGPNSPLHF; DNA: TGTGCCAGCTCAAGAACAGGGCCCAATTCACCCCTCCACTTT
V: TRBV19; length: 15; J: TRBJ2-7; D: TRBD1; size: NA; CDR3: CASSIPGQGYYEQYF; DNA: TGTGCCAGTAGTATCCCGGGACAGGGTTACTACGAGCAGTACTTC
V: TRBV27; length: 16; J: TRBJ2-2; D: TRBD2; size: NA; CDR3: CDRTGLGNTNTGELFF; DNA: TGTGACCGTACGGGACTAGGCAATACGAACACCGGGGAGCTGTTTTTT
V: TRBV7-3; length: 12; J: TRBJ2-5; D: NA; size: NA; CDR3: CASSPEEETQYF; DNA: TGTGCCAGCAGCCCGGAGGAGGAGACCCAGTACTTC
V: TRBV6-6; length: 15; J: TRBJ2-1; D: NA; size: few; CDR3: CASSYRGSSYNEQFF; DNA: TGTGCCAGCAGTTACCGGGGGAGCTCCTACAATGAGCAGTTCTTC